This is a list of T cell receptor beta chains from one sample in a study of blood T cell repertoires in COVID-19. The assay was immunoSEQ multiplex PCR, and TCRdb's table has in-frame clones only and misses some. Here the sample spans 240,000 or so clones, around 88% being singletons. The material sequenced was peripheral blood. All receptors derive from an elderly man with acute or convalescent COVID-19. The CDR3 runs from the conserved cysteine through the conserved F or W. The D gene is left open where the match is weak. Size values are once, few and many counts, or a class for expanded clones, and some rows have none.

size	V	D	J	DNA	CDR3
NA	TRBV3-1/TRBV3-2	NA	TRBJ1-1	TGTGCCAGCAGCCAAGGACGGGGGTTGAACACTGAAGCTTTCTTT	CASSQGRGLNTEAFF
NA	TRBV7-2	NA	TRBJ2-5	TGTGCCAGCAGCTGGGAGCGAGAGACCCAGTACTTC	CASSWERETQYF
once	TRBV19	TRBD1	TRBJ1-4	TGTGCCAGTAGGGACAGGGGATCAACTAATGAAAAACTGTTTTTT	CASRDRGSTNEKLFF
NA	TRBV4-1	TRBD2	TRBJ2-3	TGCGCCAGCAGCCAAGTGTTGACTAGCGGAGGATCGGATACGCAGTATTTT	CASSQVLTSGGSDTQYF
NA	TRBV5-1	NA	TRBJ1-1	TGCGCCAGCAGCCCTACAGGTCCTGCTGAAGCTTTCTTT	CASSPTGPAEAFF
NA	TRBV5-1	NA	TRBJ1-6	TGCGCCAGCAGCTTGGTCTCAAACGGGGGTCTCCTCCACTTT	CASSLVSNGGLLHF
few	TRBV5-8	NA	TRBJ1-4	TGTGCCAGCAGCTTCGGACTTTCCGATGAAAAACTGTTTTTT	CASSFGLSDEKLFF
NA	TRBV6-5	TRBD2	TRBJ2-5	TGTGCCAGCAGTTACTCCCAGACTAGCGGGCAAGAGACCCAGTACTTC	CASSYSQTSGQETQYF
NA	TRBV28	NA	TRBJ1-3	TGTGCCAGCTGTTTCACGGTTTCTGGAAACACCATATATTTT	CASCFTVSGNTIYF
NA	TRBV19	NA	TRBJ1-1	TGTGCCAGTAGGCAGGGGTACAGGACTGAAGCTTTCTTT	CASRQGYRTEAFF
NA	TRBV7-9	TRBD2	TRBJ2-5	TGTGCCAGCAGCTTAGACGGGAGGACCCAAGAGACCCAGTACTTC	CASSLDGRTQETQYF
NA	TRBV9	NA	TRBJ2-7	TGTGCCAGCTCGCCGGGAGACATTGGTGACGAGCAGTACTTC	CASSPGDIGDEQYF
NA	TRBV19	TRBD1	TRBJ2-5	TGTGCCAGTAGTACGCTGGGACAGGGGTTGTATAGGACCCAGTACTTC	CASSTLGQGLYRTQYF
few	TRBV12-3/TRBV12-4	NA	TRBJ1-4	TGTGCCAGCAGTCTCAGACAGGAGGAAAAACTGTTTTTT	CASSLRQEEKLFF
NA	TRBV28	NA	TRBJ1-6	TGTGCCAGCAGTTTATTAGGACAGAGTAATTCACCCCTCCACTTT	CASSLLGQSNSPLHF
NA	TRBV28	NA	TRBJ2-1	TGTGCCAGCAGCCGTTTAGGGGGGGACTACAATGAGCAGTTCTTC	CASSRLGGDYNEQFF
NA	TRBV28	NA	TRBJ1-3	TGTGCCAGCAGTTTAAGAGGACAGCTACAACAAGGCTCTGGAAACACCATATATTTT	CASSLRGQLQQGSGNTIYF
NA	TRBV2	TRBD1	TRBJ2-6	TGTGCCAGCCGGGACAGGGTCTTCTCTGGGGCCAACGTCCTGACTTTC	CASRDRVFSGANVLTF
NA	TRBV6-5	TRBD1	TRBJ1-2	TGTGCCAGCAGTTACTCTGCAGGGACAGGGAGCTATGGCTACACTTTC	CASSYSAGTGSYGYTF
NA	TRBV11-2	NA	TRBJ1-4	TGTGCCAGCAGCTTATTTCAGAATGAAAAACTGTTTTTT	CASSLFQNEKLFF
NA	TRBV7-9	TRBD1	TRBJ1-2	TGTGCCAGCAGCTCTTGGACCACCTACCGGACAGGGAAAAAGCACGGCTACACCTTC	CASSSWTTYRTGKKHGYTF
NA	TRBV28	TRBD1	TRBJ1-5	TGTGCCAGCACTTCGGGACAGGGGGTTGAGCCCCAGCATTTT	CASTSGQGVEPQHF
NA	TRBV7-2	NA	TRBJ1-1	TGTGCCAGCCGTCCCGGGGGATCTGAAGCTTTCTTT	CASRPGGSEAFF
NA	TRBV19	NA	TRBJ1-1	TGTGCCAGTAGTAGGGAGGACACGCGGATTCACACTGAAGCTTTCTTT	CASSREDTRIHTEAFF
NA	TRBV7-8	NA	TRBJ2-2	TGTGCCAGCAGCTCACAGGGATTGGGCGGGGAGCTGTTTTTT	CASSSQGLGGELFF
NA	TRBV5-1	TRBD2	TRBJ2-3	TGCGCCAGCAGCGCGAGCGGGACTAGCACAGATACGCAGTATTTT	CASSASGTSTDTQYF